Given below is one T cell receptor beta chain in context. What this receptor recognizes is not known. No clone much larger than this one lies a single base away; base qualities are absent. This sample is part of a study of cytomegalovirus exposure and HLA in healthy donors (dated by TCRdb to 2015 to 2018). Concerning the study at large: A later analysis indicated that the roughly 130 validation repertoires were generated on the platform also employed for the 700 or so repertoires of the first cohort. The aim of the study was to test whether cataloging public T cell receptors could identify signatures of past pathogen exposure. The study combined high-throughput TCR immunosequencing, statistical association of individual TCRs with disease status, and machine learning to predict cytomegalovirus infection status. Along with the approximately 650-subject first cohort, a separate validation cohort of around 120 different subjects was used. Overall study outcomes, separate from this receptor: The validation cohort had no HLA typing available for a later analysis, so co-occurrence within that cohort was assessed over all 130 or so repertoires. According to the authors, the approach could potentially be generalized to other disease states and immunological phenotypes. The study listed 150 to 200 TCR beta chains as associated with cytomegalovirus. In vitro tests confirmed that a few of the cytomegalovirus-associated TCR beta chains recognize cytomegalovirus antigens. In a later analysis, TCRs clustered in the first cohort were found to also tend to co-occur in the 100 to 150 validation repertoires, with 90% to 95% of cluster scores above 0. Cytomegalovirus status was reported to be diagnosed by the classifier with high specificity and sensitivity in both the original and validation cohorts. Most TCR sequences were seen in very few donors, while some public TCRs were found in many individuals.

Donors formed part of the validation cohort, which comprised 120 subjects and was distinct from the first cohort of over 500 subjects. The library relied on the immunoSEQ multiplex PCR assay. Per the source publication's procedure: A statistical classification framework was developed to diagnose cytomegalovirus status using the catalog of TCR beta chain sequences. Imported from immuneACCESS, the table was reduced by TCRdb to in-frame sequences with V and J called. These copies leave out some clones; in studies compared against another copy, an unresolved V gene accounts for under half, and the cause of the remainder is not known. Clonal size and the V and J genes are those of that table, whereas D and trimming came from the DNA. The table for this sample lists 120,000 or so clones; 88% of them were counted only once. The ten largest clones take up less than 4.5% of the sample. Reading from cysteine to phenylalanine, the CDR3 counts 16 amino acids. The kept DNA is CDR3 alone, 48 bases in frame from the first base. The junction shows trimming of 4 bases on V and 5 bases on J, and the gene matches do not reach 13 bases of it. CDR1 and CDR2, per the germline V gene, are SGHAT and FQNNGV.

The sample comprised PBMCs. The chain uses TRBV11-2 and TRBJ1-2; 7 central nucleotides agree with TRBD1. The TCR comes from a man between 18 and 35 years old in good health and CMV-seropositive. The CDR3 protein: CASSSTPRDREYGYTF. The DNA reads TGTGCCAGCAGCTCCACACCTCGGGACAGAGAATATGGCTACACCTTC.